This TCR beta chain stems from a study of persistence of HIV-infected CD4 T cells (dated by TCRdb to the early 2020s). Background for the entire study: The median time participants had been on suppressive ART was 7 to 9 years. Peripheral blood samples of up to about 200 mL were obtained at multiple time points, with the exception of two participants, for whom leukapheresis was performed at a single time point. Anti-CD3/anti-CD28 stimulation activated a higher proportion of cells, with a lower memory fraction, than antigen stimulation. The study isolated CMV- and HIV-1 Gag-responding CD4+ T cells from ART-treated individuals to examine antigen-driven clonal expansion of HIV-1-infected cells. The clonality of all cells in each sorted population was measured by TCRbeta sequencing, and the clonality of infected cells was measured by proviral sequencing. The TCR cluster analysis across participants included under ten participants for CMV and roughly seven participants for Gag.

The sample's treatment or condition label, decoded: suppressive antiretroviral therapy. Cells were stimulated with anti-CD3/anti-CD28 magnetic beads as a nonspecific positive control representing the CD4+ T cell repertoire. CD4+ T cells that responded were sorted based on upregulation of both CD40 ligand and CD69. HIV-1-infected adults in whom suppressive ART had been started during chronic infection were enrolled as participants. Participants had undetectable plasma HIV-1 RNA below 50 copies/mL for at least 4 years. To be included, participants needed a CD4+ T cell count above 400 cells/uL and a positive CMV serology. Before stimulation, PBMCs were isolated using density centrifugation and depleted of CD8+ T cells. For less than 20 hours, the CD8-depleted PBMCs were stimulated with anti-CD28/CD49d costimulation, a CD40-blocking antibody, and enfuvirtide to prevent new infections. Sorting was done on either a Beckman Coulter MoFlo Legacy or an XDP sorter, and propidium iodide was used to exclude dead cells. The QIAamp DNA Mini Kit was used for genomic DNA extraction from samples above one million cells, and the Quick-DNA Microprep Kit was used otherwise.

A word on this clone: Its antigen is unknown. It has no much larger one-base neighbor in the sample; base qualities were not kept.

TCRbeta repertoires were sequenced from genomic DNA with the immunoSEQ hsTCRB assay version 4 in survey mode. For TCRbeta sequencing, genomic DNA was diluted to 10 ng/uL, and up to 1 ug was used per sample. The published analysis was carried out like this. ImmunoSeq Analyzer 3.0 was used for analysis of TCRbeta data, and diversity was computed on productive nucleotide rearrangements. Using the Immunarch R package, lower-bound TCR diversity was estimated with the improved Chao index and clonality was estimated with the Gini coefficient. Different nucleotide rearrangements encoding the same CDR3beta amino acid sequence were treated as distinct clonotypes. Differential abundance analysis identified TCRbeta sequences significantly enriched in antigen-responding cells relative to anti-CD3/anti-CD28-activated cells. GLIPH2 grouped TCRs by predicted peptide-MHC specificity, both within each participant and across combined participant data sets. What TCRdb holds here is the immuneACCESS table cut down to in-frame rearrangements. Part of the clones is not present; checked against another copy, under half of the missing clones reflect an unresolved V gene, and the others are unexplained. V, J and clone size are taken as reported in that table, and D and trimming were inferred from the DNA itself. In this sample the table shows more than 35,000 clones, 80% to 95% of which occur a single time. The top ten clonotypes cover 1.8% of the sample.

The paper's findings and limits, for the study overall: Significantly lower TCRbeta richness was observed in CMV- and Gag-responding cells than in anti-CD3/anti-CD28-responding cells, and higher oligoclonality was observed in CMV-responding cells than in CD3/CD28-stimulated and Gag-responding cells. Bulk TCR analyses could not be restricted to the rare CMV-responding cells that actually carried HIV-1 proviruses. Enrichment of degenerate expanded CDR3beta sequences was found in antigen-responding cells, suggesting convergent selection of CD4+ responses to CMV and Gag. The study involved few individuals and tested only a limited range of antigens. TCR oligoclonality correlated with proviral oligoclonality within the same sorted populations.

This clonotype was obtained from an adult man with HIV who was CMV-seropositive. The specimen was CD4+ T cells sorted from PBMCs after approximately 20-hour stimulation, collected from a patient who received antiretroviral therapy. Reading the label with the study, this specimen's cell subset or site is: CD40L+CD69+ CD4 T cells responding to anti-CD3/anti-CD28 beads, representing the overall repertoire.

The sequence in DNA is TGTGCCAGCAGTTTAGAGAGTATGCGACCCTACGAGCAGTACTTC. Its translation reads: CASSLESMRPYEQYF. The chain is assembled from TRBV27 and TRBJ2-7, with the D gene not clear enough to name. Deletion took 2 bases off V and 2 bases off J, with a span of 13 bases between the germline ends. CDR1 and CDR2 (MNHEY, SMNVEV) derive from the germline V gene (reference sequence). The CDR3 sequence holds 15 residues, the cysteine and phenylalanine included. Just CDR3 DNA is preserved here, 45 bases in frame from base 1.